Sequencing of this T cell receptor beta chain was carried out in a study of blood T cell repertoires in COVID-19 (TCRdb year 2020). Context from the whole study: Samples from collaborators originated in the United States, Italy and Spain and spanned both the acute and convalescent phases of COVID-19. The material from the prospective study consisted of cDNA or gDNA derived from T cells, B-cell-depleted T cells, or PBMCs. Subjects who had been exposed to COVID-19, were actively infected with it, or had recovered from it provided the deeply sampled blood TCRbeta repertoires that made up the dataset. The repertoires were released in a freely available public database meant as a resource for research on the immune response to SARS-CoV-2. The samples were drawn from two sources: the first 160 participants of the ongoing ImmuneRACE study, and 1,200 or so subjects contributed by 6 global collaborators. Sample metadata almost always included a de-identified subject ID, COVID-19 status, age in years and sex. Where available, HLA class I and class II types were obtained from metadata supplied by the sample provider rather than from assay-based typing.

Collaborating institutions collected whole blood in K2EDTA tubes following their own protocols. For TCRbeta analysis, collaborator samples were shipped as frozen whole blood, as isolated PBMCs, or as DNA extracted from either sample type. On the study overall, not on this receptor specifically: How much clinical and demographic metadata was included differed by source and by participant, and the metadata was provided uncurated.

TCRbeta CDR3 regions were amplified from genomic DNA using the immunoSEQ Assay, a bias-controlled multiplex PCR. Per the original workflow: The number of nucleated cells in each sample was estimated by amplification of reference gene primers within the assay. To quantify the absolute abundance of each unique TCRbeta CDR3 rearrangement, sequence reads were collapsed and filtered. Productive Simpson clonality was computed per sample as the square root of Simpson's diversity index over productive rearrangements. Sourced from immuneACCESS, this table was stored by TCRdb with only in-frame sequences that have V and J called. A share of the clones is absent; for the studies checked, an unresolved V gene accounts for under half, and the remainder has no known explanation. Clone size and the V and J calls come from that table; the DNA yielded D and trimming. A total of fewer than 85,000 clones appear in this sample, 88% of them only once. Around a tenth of the sample belongs to the ten largest clones.

The CDR3 goes from the cysteine to the phenylalanine over 11 residues. The entry retains the CDR3 DNA only, 33 bases that are in frame from base 1. At the junction V is shortened by 5 bases and J by 7 bases, with 8 bases in between. The germline V gene yields MNHEY for CDR1 and SVGAGI for CDR2. Comments on this clone: The clone's antigen remains unknown. It has no much larger one-base neighbor in the sample; base qualities were not kept.

Rearrangement joined TRBV6-5 to TRBJ2-5, with a tentative D gene TRBD1 over 7 matching bases. The sequence derives from a human donor in a cohort sampled during active COVID-19. Material: peripheral blood. The bases read TGTGCCAGCAGTCAGGGGGGGACCCAGTACTTC. Translated, it gives CASSQGGTQYF.